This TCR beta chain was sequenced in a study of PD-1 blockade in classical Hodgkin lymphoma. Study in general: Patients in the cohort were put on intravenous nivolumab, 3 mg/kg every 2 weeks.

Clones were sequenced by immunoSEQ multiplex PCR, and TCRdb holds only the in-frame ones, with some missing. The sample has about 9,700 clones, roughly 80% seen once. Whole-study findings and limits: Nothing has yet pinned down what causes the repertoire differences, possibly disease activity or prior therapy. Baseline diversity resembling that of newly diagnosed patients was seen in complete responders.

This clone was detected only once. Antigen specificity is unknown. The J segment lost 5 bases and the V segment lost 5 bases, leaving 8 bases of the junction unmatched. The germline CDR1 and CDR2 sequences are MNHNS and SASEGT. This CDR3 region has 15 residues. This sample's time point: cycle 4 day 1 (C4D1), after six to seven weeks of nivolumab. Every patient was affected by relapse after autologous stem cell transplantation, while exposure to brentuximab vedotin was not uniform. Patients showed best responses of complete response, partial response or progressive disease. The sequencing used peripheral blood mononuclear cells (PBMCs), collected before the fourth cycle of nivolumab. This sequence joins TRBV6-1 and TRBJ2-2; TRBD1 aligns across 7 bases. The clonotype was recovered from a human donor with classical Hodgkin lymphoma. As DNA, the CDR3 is TGTGCCAGCAGTCTGGACAGGACGGCAACCGGGGAGCTGTTTTTT. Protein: CASSLDRTATGELFF.